This is a list of T cell receptor beta chains from one sample in a study of OX40 agonist ivuxolimab in advanced cancers. The protocol was immunoSEQ multiplex PCR, while the TCRdb copy is restricted to in-frame clones and leaves out a portion. This repertoire shows over 9,000 clones, 84% found once; its top ten account for about a tenth. Sequencing was performed on CD4+ or CD8+ T cells sorted from blood, taken in a trial of the OX40 agonist ivuxolimab. These receptors all come from an adult with an advanced solid tumor such as melanoma, head and neck, liver or kidney cancer. Each CDR3 is given with its conserved first and last residue. D genes are given only for firm matches. Some rows mark clone size as missing; the rest say once, few, many or name a class of expanded clone.

J | D | V | size | CDR3 | DNA
TRBJ2-3 | - | TRBV19 | - | CASSGGAGDTQYF | TGTGCCAGTAGTGGGGGGGCCGGGGATACGCAGTATTTT
TRBJ1-1 | - | TRBV27 | - | CASRPFGVGDEAFF | TGTGCCAGCAGACCCTTTGGAGTGGGGGATGAAGCTTTCTTT
TRBJ2-7 | TRBD1 | TRBV6-6 | - | CASSLGQTYEQYF | TGTGCCAGCAGCCTGGGACAGACCTACGAGCAGTACTTC
TRBJ2-2 | - | TRBV13 | - | CASSLGQNTGELFF | TGTGCCAGCAGCTTAGGACAGAACACCGGGGAGCTGTTTTTT
TRBJ2-7 | TRBD1 | TRBV2 | - | CASTGQDVYEQYF | TGTGCCAGCACTGGACAGGATGTCTACGAGCAGTACTTC
TRBJ2-5 | TRBD2 | TRBV15 | - | CATSRSAGGQETQYF | TGTGCCACCAGCAGATCAGCGGGGGGTCAAGAGACCCAGTACTTC
TRBJ2-7 | - | TRBV6-1 | - | CASSVGSYEQYF | TGTGCCAGCAGTGTTGGCTCCTACGAGCAGTACTTC
TRBJ2-1 | - | TRBV27 | - | CASSLSGSYYNEQFF | TGTGCCAGCAGTTTATCGGGCAGTTATTACAATGAGCAGTTCTTC
TRBJ1-2 | - | TRBV11-3 | - | CASRWGSYGYTF | TGTGCCAGCAGGTGGGGTAGCTATGGCTACACCTTC
TRBJ1-1 | - | TRBV6-5 | once | CASRVSVWNTEAFF | TGTGCCAGCAGGGTGTCAGTTTGGAACACTGAGGCTTTCTTT
TRBJ2-5 | TRBD2 | TRBV2 | few | CASSESTSGVQGTQYF | TGTGCCAGCAGTGAATCGACTAGCGGGGTCCAGGGGACCCAGTACTTC
TRBJ2-7 | TRBD1 | TRBV19 | - | CASSWGTGGSYEQYF | TGTGCCAGTAGTTGGGGGACAGGGGGCTCCTACGAGCAGTACTTC
TRBJ1-3 | - | TRBV30 | few | CAWASRVSSGNTIYF | TGTGCCTGGGCCAGTCGAGTTAGCTCTGGAAACACCATATATTTT
TRBJ1-1 | - | TRBV27 | - | CASSQGMGAFF | TGTGCCAGCAGCCAAGGAATGGGAGCTTTCTTT
TRBJ1-1 | - | TRBV6-6 | - | CASSYVGSNTEAFF | TGTGCCAGCAGTTACGTGGGGTCAAACACTGAAGCTTTCTTT
TRBJ2-1 | TRBD1 | TRBV7-9 | - | CASSSGTGRDNEQFF | TGTGCCAGCAGCTCCGGGACAGGGCGAGACAATGAGCAGTTCTTC
TRBJ2-3 | TRBD2 | TRBV5-4 | - | CASTVRGGMDTQYF | TGTGCCAGCACCGTGCGGGGGGGCATGGATACGCAGTATTTT
TRBJ1-3 | - | TRBV9 | - | CASSGGSGNTIYF | TGTGCCAGCAGCGGGGGCTCTGGAAACACCATATATTTT
TRBJ2-7 | TRBD2 | TRBV4-1 | - | CASSPRGSGGTYEQYF | TGCGCCAGCAGCCCCCGGGGTAGCGGGGGCACCTACGAGCAGTACTTC
TRBJ1-2 | - | TRBV25-1 | large | CASSDYYGYTF | TGTGCCAGCAGTGATTACTATGGCTACACCTTC
TRBJ2-7 | TRBD1 | TRBV6-1 | - | CASSLGQTYEQYF | TGTGCCAGCAGCCTGGGACAGACCTACGAGCAGTACTTC
TRBJ2-5 | - | TRBV11-2 | - | CASSKGQGGGNQETQYF | TGTGCCAGCAGCAAGGGCCAGGGAGGGGGTAACCAAGAGACCCAGTACTTC
TRBJ2-7 | - | TRBV4-2 | - | CASSSGWDPYEQYF | TGTGCCAGCAGCTCGGGGTGGGATCCCTACGAGCAGTACTTC
TRBJ1-1 | - | TRBV19 | - | CASSMGGLSTEAFF | TGTGCCAGTAGTATGGGGGGGCTGAGTACTGAAGCTTTCTTT
TRBJ2-1 | TRBD1 | TRBV5-7 | - | CASSGGTGSNEQFF | TGTGCCAGCAGCGGGGGGACAGGGAGCAATGAGCAGTTCTTC
TRBJ1-5 | - | TRBV6-6 | - | CASRPDGPQHF | TGTGCCAGCAGGCCCGACGGGCCCCAGCATTTT
TRBJ2-1 | - | TRBV28 | - | CASRPADRPYNEQFF | TGTGCCAGCAGGCCCGCCGACAGGCCCTACAATGAGCAGTTCTTC
TRBJ1-1 | - | TRBV27 | - | CASSDRRWDTEAFF | TGTGCCAGCAGTGACAGGCGATGGGACACTGAAGCTTTCTTT
TRBJ1-6 | TRBD1 | TRBV10-3 | once | CAISESGQGESPLHF | TGTGCCATCAGTGAGTCAGGGCAGGGGGAATCACCCCTCCACTTT
TRBJ2-1 | TRBD2 | TRBV2 | - | CASSPTSGDYNEQFF | TGTGCCAGCAGCCCTACTAGCGGGGACTACAATGAGCAGTTCTTC
TRBJ1-5 | TRBD1 | TRBV7-2 | - | CASSLQGAGQPQHF | TGTGCCAGCAGCCTGCAGGGGGCAGGTCAGCCCCAGCATTTT
TRBJ2-7 | TRBD1 | TRBV5-1 | - | CASSYRDRGTLEQYF | TGCGCCAGCAGCTACCGGGACAGGGGGACCCTCGAGCAGTACTTC
TRBJ1-1 | - | TRBV6-1 | - | CASSGWQGVTEAFF | TGTGCCAGCAGTGGTTGGCAGGGCGTGACTGAAGCTTTCTTT
TRBJ2-1 | TRBD1 | TRBV2 | once | CASSIQGAPFGDNEQFF | TGTGCCAGCAGTATACAGGGGGCTCCGTTCGGGGACAATGAGCAGTTCTTC
TRBJ2-3 | TRBD2 | TRBV10-2 | - | CASSDRWRGDTDTQYF | TGCGCCAGCAGTGATCGGTGGCGGGGGGACACAGATACGCAGTATTTT
TRBJ2-1 | - | TRBV2 | - | CADGKDSRNEQFF | TGTGCCGATGGGAAGGACAGTCGTAATGAGCAGTTCTTC
TRBJ2-7 | TRBD1 | TRBV7-9 | - | CASSTGTVYEQYF | TGTGCCAGCAGCACCGGGACAGTCTACGAGCAGTACTTC
TRBJ2-1 | TRBD2 | TRBV7-2 | once | CASSSYSSGGPLDEQFF | TGTGCCAGCAGCTCTTATTCTAGCGGGGGGCCTTTGGATGAGCAGTTCTTC
TRBJ2-1 | TRBD1 | TRBV7-8 | once | CASSFSSGGDYNEQFF | TGTGCCAGCAGCTTTTCATCAGGGGGCGATTACAATGAGCAGTTCTTC
TRBJ1-2 | - | TRBV5-1 | once | CASSLNWLSMANYGYTF | TGCGCCAGCAGCTTGAATTGGTTGAGTATGGCTAACTATGGCTACACCTTC
TRBJ1-1 | - | TRBV19 | - | CASTSRIGGASNTEAFF | TGTGCCAGTACCTCCCGGATCGGGGGGGCGAGTAACACTGAAGCTTTCTTT
TRBJ1-2 | - | TRBV7-9 | - | CASSPGQFGYTF | TGTGCCAGCAGCCCCGGTCAGTTTGGCTACACCTTC
TRBJ1-6 | - | TRBV5-8 | - | CASSTLAAISPLHF | TGTGCCAGCAGCACATTAGCCGCCATTTCACCCCTCCACTTT
TRBJ1-1 | - | TRBV2 | - | CASSEEGVWTACEAFF | TGTGCCAGCAGTGAAGAAGGTGTTTGGACAGCATGCGAAGCTTTCTTT
TRBJ2-1 | - | TRBV7-8 | once | CASSKRQSASREQFF | TGTGCCAGCAGCAAGCGACAGTCAGCATCTCGTGAGCAGTTCTTC
TRBJ2-7 | - | TRBV10-2 | - | CASSPQGAEQYF | TGCGCCAGCAGCCCCCAGGGAGCCGAGCAGTACTTC
TRBJ2-7 | TRBD2 | TRBV6-5 | - | CASSYSTSGAAYEQYF | TGTGCCAGCAGTTACTCGACTAGCGGGGCGGCCTACGAGCAGTACTTC
TRBJ1-4 | - | TRBV2 | - | CASSEAGGGWEKLFF | TGTGCCAGCAGTGAGGCTGGCGGAGGCTGGGAAAAACTGTTTTTT
TRBJ2-3 | TRBD1 | TRBV15 | once | CATSREGTGRDSTQYF | TGTGCCACCAGCAGAGAAGGGACAGGGAGGGATAGTACGCAGTATTTT
TRBJ1-1 | - | TRBV30 | - | CAWSEPRWTEAFF | TGTGCCTGGAGCGAGCCTCGCTGGACTGAAGCTTTCTTT
TRBJ2-7 | TRBD1 | TRBV7-6 | - | CASSPTGGSYEQYF | TGTGCCAGCAGCCCGACAGGGGGGAGCTACGAGCAGTACTTC